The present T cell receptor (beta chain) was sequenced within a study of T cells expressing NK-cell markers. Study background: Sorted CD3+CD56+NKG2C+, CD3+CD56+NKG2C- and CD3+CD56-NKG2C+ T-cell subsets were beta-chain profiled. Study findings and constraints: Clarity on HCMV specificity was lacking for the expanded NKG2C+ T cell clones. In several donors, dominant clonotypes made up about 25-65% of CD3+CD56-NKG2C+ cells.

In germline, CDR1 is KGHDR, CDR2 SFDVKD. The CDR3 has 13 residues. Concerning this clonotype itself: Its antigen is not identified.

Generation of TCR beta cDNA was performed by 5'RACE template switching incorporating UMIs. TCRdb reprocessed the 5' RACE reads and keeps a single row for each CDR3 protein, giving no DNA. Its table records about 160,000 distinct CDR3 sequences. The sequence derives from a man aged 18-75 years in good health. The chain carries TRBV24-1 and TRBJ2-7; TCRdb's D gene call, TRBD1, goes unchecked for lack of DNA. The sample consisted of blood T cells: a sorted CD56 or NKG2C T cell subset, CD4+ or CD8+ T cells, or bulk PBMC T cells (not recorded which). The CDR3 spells CATSEGQGEEQYF.